This T cell receptor beta chain was profiled in a study of blood T cell repertoires in COVID-19. Across the whole study: Whether acute or convalescent, the COVID-19 samples came from the United States, Italy and Spain.

V was pared by 5 bases and J by 1 base, with 5 bases between. This CDR3 region has 12 residues. Some clones are missing from TCRdb's copy, which holds only in-frame ones; the method was immunoSEQ multiplex PCR. The repertoire has 95,000 to 110,000 clones, around 82% of them found once; the top ten carry 13%. The chain links TRBV12-3 or TRBV12-4 to TRBJ1-1; TRBD1 might be the D (5 bases). The receptor's source is a human donor in a cohort sampled during active or convalescent COVID-19. Sample: peripheral blood. CDR3: CASSDRNTEAFF. CDR3 coding DNA: TGTGCCAGCAGTGACAGGAACACTGAAGCTTTCTTT.